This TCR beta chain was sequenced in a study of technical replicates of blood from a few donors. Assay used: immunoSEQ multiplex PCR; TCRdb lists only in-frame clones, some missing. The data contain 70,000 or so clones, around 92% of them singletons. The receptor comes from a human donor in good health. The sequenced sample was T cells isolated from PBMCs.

This CDR3 is CASSWTSGTDTQYF. CDR3 nucleotides: TGTGCCAGCAGCTGGACTAGCGGGACAGATACGCAGTATTTT. The chain has TRBV7-2 and TRBJ2-3, with TRBD2 matching 11 bases. Germline CDR1 reads SGHTA; CDR2 reads FQGNSA. The CDR3 consists of 14 residues. V was pared by 4 bases and J by 3 bases, with 0 bases of the junction left unmatched.